What follows are 29 T cell receptor beta chains derived from one specimen sequenced in a study of beta chain features in type 1 diabetes. General observations from the study: TCRB CDR3s from Type 1 diabetes patients were moderately but significantly shorter in all four CD4+ subsets.

For these receptors, no antigen is known. cDNA synthesis used the whole RNA isolate, giving expressed TCRB sequences. Sequenced by immunoSEQ multiplex PCR; TCRdb stores in-frame clones only, minus some. The sample yields hundreds of thousands of clones, roughly an eighth seen once. The sample consisted of naive CD4+ T cells from blood. The receptor source for this set is a woman aged 18-30 years with type 1 diabetes.

This clone has more than one count but fewer than ten. The chain recombines TRBV2 with TRBJ1-2, with 7 bases identical to TRBD1. From germline, CDR1 is SNHLY and CDR2 FYNNEI. J gave up 4 bases and V 5 bases, and 7 bases lay outside the gene matches. The CDR3 has 14 amino acids. This CDR3 is CASSPDRAGYGYTF. In DNA form, the CDR3 reads TGTGCCAGCAGTCCAGACAGGGCGGGCTATGGCTACACCTTC.

V is TRBV5-6 and J is TRBJ2-7, with D possibly TRBD2 on 6 matching bases. Trimming pared 0 bases from V and 3 bases from J, leaving 13 bases between. The CDR3 runs to 15 residues. Germline V gives CDR1 SGHDT, CDR2 YYEEEE. In DNA, the CDR3 is TGTGCCAGCAGCTTGGGCCCAGGGACTGTCTACGAGCAGTACTTC. This codes for CASSLGPGTVYEQYF. The full variable domain, completed using reference TRBV5-6 and TRBJ2-7, is DAGVTQSPTHLIKTRGQQVTLRCSPKSGHDTVSWYQQALGQGPQFIFQYYEEEERQRGNFPDRFSGHQFPNYSSELNVNALLLGDSALYLCASSLGPGTVYEQYFGPGTRLTVT.

This chain uses TRBV9 with TRBJ1-5; tentatively, D is TRBD1 (6 bases). Germline loops: CDR1 SGDLS, CDR2 YYNGEE. The CDR3 runs to 15 residues. Between the trimmed V and J ends, which lost 3 bases and 4 bases, there was a span of 14 bases. The CDR3 sequence: CASSASGQPNQPQHF. The CDR3, as DNA: TGTGCCAGCAGCGCATCAGGACAGCCTAATCAGCCCCAGCATTTT.

This clone was observed a handful of times. The CDR3 sequence: CASELGAGEQYF. The CDR3 coding sequence is TGTGCCAGCGAACTAGGCGCCGGCGAGCAGTACTTC. This chain connects TRBV28 to TRBJ2-7; a weak D match, TRBD2 (5 bases). CDR1 and CDR2 from the germline V gene are MDHEN and SYDVKM. The CDR3 covers 12 residues. Trimming stripped 8 bases from V and 6 bases from J, with 14 bases between.

V gene TRBV6-5 combines with J gene TRBJ1-1; D possibly corresponds to TRBD1 (6 bases). The CDR3 is 14 amino acids. The V end lost 2 bases, the J end lost 2 bases, and 9 bases lay between the germline ends. Germline V gives CDR1 MNHEY, CDR2 SVGAGI. As DNA, the CDR3 is TGTGCCAGCAGTTACGGACAGCCAAACACTGAAGCTTTCTTT. It is translated as CASSYGQPNTEAFF.

In this sample, this clone turned up a few times. This rearrangement joins TRBV5-1 to TRBJ1-2; D is uncertain. This CDR3 has 14 amino acids. With 2 bases removed from V and 3 bases from J, the gap between germline ends came to 11 bases. Germline CDR1 reads SGHRS; CDR2 reads YFSETQ. Here the CDR3 DNA reads TGCGCCAGCAGCTTAGGAGACTGGGACTATGGCTACACCTTC. It specifies CASSLGDWDYGYTF.

J is TRBJ2-1 and V is TRBV7-9; 8 nucleotides agree with TRBD1. J lost 8 bases, V lost 0 bases, and 3 bases had no gene match. CDR3 length: 14 residues. In germline, CDR1 is SEHNR, CDR2 FQNEAQ (reference sequence). The CDR3 here is CASSLAGQADEQFF. The CDR3 DNA reads TGTGCCAGCAGCTTAGCGGGACAGGCGGATGAGCAGTTCTTC.

The genes are TRBV19 and TRBJ1-4, with a possible D match to TRBD1 (5 bases). In germline, CDR1 is LNHDA, CDR2 SQIVND (reference sequence). The length of the CDR3 is 13 residues. Deletions cut 9 bases from V and 5 bases from J, with 13 bases between. CDR3 amino acids: CASLGPGNEKLFF. CDR3 bases: TGTGCCAGCCTCGGACCAGGGAATGAAAAACTGTTTTTT.

This clone has just a few counts. V is TRBV9 and J is TRBJ2-7; D is undetermined. CDR1 is SGDLS and CDR2 is YYNGEE in the germline V gene. V lost 0 bases to trimming and J lost 7 bases, with 11 bases between them. This CDR3 is built from 13 residues. Here the CDR3 DNA reads TGTGCCAGCAGCGTAGAGCTCTCGGGTGAGCAGTACTTC. Translation gives CASSVELSGEQYF.

The J gene is TRBJ2-1, the V gene TRBV4-1; TRBD2 might be the D (6 bases). CDR3 size: 15 residues. Germline assignment: CDR1 MGHRA and CDR2 YSYEKL. Trimming took off 1 base at V and 3 bases at J, with 10 bases between the two ends. The CDR3 coding sequence is TGCGCCAGCAGCCAAGGGCTAGCGTACTACAATGAGCAGTTCTTC. Protein: CASSQGLAYYNEQFF.

This clone was detected only a few times. CDR3 coding DNA: TGTGCCATCAGTGATTATACAGGGGACCACGAGCAGTACTTC. It translates to CAISDYTGDHEQYF. The chain joins TRBV10-3 to TRBJ2-7, with 7 positions matching TRBD1. Germline loops: CDR1 ENHRY, CDR2 SYGVKD. Trimming removed 3 bases from V and 5 bases from J; junction bases left unmatched: 7. This CDR3 spans 14 amino acids.

The V and J genes are TRBV4-3 and TRBJ2-4; 7 bases match TRBD1. Germline V gene data show CDR1 as LGHNA and CDR2 as YSLEER. The CDR3 totals 17 residues. V dropped 1 base and J dropped 4; count of bases not matched to a gene: 10. CDR3 loop: CASSQGLGGYKKNIQYF. The DNA of the CDR3 is TGCGCCAGCAGCCAAGGATTAGGGGGCTATAAAAAAAACATTCAGTACTTC.

This clone was observed a handful of times. This chain links TRBV25-1 with TRBJ1-6; D is perhaps TRBD1 (5 bases). V was pared by 7 bases and J by 6 bases, with 7 bases between. The CDR3 loop spans 12 amino acids. The germline CDR1 and CDR2 sequences are MGHDK and SYGVNS. Here the CDR3 reads CASTGGNSPLHF. The DNA of the CDR3 is TGTGCCAGCACCGGGGGTAATTCACCCCTCCACTTT.

This clone was seen a handful of times. J is TRBJ1-6 and V is TRBV7-2, with no clear D. Trimming took off 5 bases at V and 6 bases at J, with 11 bases between the two ends. This CDR3 spans 14 amino acids. Germline CDR1 is SGHTA and CDR2 is FQGNSA. CDR3 nucleotide sequence: TGTGCCAGCAGCCCATCGCAGGTTAATTCACCCCTCCACTTT. As protein: CASSPSQVNSPLHF. Based on the CDR3 plus reference TRBV7-2 and TRBJ1-6, the full variable domain is GAGVSQSPSNKVTEKGKDVELRCDPISGHTALYWYRQSLGQGLEFLIYFQGNSAPDKSGLPSDRFSAERTGGSVSTLTIQRTQQEDSAVYLCASSPSQVNSPLHFGNGTRLTVT.

The chain links TRBV5-4 to TRBJ1-2, with 7 bases fitting TRBD1. V lost 0 bases, J lost 5 bases, and 7 bases stayed unmatched. Germline values: CDR1 SGHNT, CDR2 YYREEE (reference sequence). CDR3 length: 15 residues. CDR3 sequence: CASSLASGTAYGYTF. DNA for the CDR3: TGTGCCAGCAGCTTGGCCTCCGGGACAGCTTATGGCTACACCTTC.

This clone came up a few times. This chain uses TRBV4-1 with TRBJ2-1; a weak D match, TRBD2 (6 bases). Germline V CDR1 and CDR2: MGHRA, YSYEKL. V was clipped by 6 bases and J by 7 bases, with 13 bases between them. This CDR3 comprises 13 residues. The CDR3 region is CASRGLQPNEQFF. DNA for the CDR3: TGCGCCAGCAGGGGACTTCAGCCAAATGAGCAGTTCTTC.

The rearrangement uses TRBV4-3 and TRBJ2-3; 7 bases are shared with TRBD1. The germline V gene encodes CDR1 LGHNA and CDR2 YSLEER. V lost 4 bases and J lost 6; bases outside the gene matches: 7. CDR3 length equals 14 residues. The CDR3 DNA follows: TGCGCCAGCAGCCGGGGACAGTTAGCGGATACGCAGTATTTT. Translating gives CASSRGQLADTQYF.

This clone was seen only a few times. The CDR3: CSARQGSSEAFF. CDR3 coding DNA: TGCAGCGCCAGACAGGGGTCTAGTGAAGCTTTCTTT. The rearrangement uses TRBV29-1 and TRBJ1-1; 8 positions agree with TRBD1. The CDR3 extends over 12 amino acids. Germline V gene lookup returns CDR1 SQVTM and CDR2 ANQGSEA. J lost 7 bases, V lost 7 bases, and 8 bases had no gene match.

The genes are TRBV30 and TRBJ1-5; no clear D gene. There are 15 residues in the CDR3. The ends were cut back, 0 bases at V and 6 bases at J, with 15 bases in the middle. Germline loops: CDR1 GTSNPN, CDR2 SVGIG (reference sequence). The CDR3 sequence: CAWSVRREGGQPQHF. For the CDR3, the DNA is TGTGCCTGGAGTGTACGTCGGGAGGGAGGTCAGCCCCAGCATTTT. The whole variable domain, filled in from reference TRBV30 and TRBJ1-5, reads SQTIHQWPATLVQPVGSPLSLECTVEGTSNPNLYWYRQAAGRGLQLLFYSVGIGQISSEVPQNLSASRPQDRQFILSSKKLLLSDSGFYLCAWSVRREGGQPQHFGDGTRLSIL.

J is TRBJ2-1 and V is TRBV27; the D gene is possibly TRBD2 (6 bases). CDR3 length: 14 amino acids. Germline CDR1 reads MNHEY; CDR2 reads SMNVEV (reference sequence). The V end was cut by 3 bases, the J end by 8 bases, with 14 bases between. CDR3 nucleotides: TGTGCCAGCAGTTTTCTGGCTAGCGTCCATGAGCAGTTCTTC. Translating gives CASSFLASVHEQFF.

The chain's CDR3 is CASSPDGVTGAQAYGYTF. For the CDR3, the DNA is TGTGCCAGCAGCCCCGACGGGGTGACAGGCGCGCAAGCGTATGGCTACACCTTC. The rearrangement joins TRBV27 to TRBJ1-2; the D gene is possibly TRBD1 (6 bases). The germline V and J ends were trimmed by 6 bases and 5 bases, with 28 bases remaining between them. The CDR3 is made up of 18 amino acids. Germline CDR1 reads MNHEY; CDR2 reads SMNVEV (reference sequence).

V and J are TRBV11-2 and TRBJ1-1; D may be TRBD1 (6 bases). CDR3 length: 14 residues. CDR1 and CDR2 (germline): SGHAT, FQNNGV. Trimming removed 4 bases from V and 6 bases from J, with 15 bases in between. The CDR3 DNA sequence: TGTGCCAGCAGCTCGTACAGGGATTACTCTGAAGCTTTCTTT. Encoded protein: CASSSYRDYSEAFF.

This clone was counted between two and nine times. The chain carries TRBV28 and TRBJ2-5; maybe TRBD1 (5 bases). Germline-derived CDR1 and CDR2 are MDHEN and SYDVKM. Trimming cost V 10 bases and J 2 bases, with 14 bases left between them. This CDR3 is built from 13 residues. The CDR3 is CATIQGSQETQYF. The CDR3 nucleotides are TGTGCCACCATTCAGGGTTCTCAAGAGACCCAGTACTTC.

The rearrangement joins TRBV7-2 to TRBJ2-7; the match to TRBD1 covers 8 bases. The CDR3 runs to 15 residues. The V gene end was trimmed by 5 bases and the J gene end by 2 bases; junction bases not matched to a gene: 8. Germline lookup yields CDR1 SGHTA and CDR2 FQGNSA. The CDR3 spells CASSAPGQEAYEQYF. CDR3 sequence (DNA): TGTGCCAGCAGCGCACCGGGACAGGAAGCCTACGAGCAGTACTTC.

J is TRBJ2-7 and V is TRBV5-1; TRBD1 aligns across 9 bases. The CDR3 loop spans 14 amino acids. Germline CDR1 is SGHRS and CDR2 is YFSETQ. V shed 3 bases and J 5 bases; nucleotides not matched to a gene: 6. This chain's CDR3 is CASSSDRGYHEQYF. The CDR3 bases are TGCGCCAGCAGCTCGGACAGGGGATACCACGAGCAGTACTTC.

V usage is TRBV30 and J usage is TRBJ2-2; 14 nucleotides match TRBD2. Looked up from germline, CDR1 is GTSNPN and CDR2 is SVGIG (reference sequence). This CDR3 has 18 residues. The V gene end was trimmed by 4 bases and the J gene end by 4 bases; junction bases not matched to a gene: 11. This CDR3 reads CAWTGRLAGGPSTGELFF. CDR3 DNA sequence: TGTGCCTGGACAGGCCGACTAGCGGGAGGGCCGAGCACCGGGGAGCTGTTTTTT.

The chain has TRBV7-3 and TRBJ2-1; 8 nucleotides line up with TRBD1. The CDR3 has 17 amino acids. Unmatched junction bases numbered 10, after V lost 5 bases and J lost 1 base. Germline CDR1 SGHTA, CDR2 FQGTGA. CDR3 loop: CASSLNPRQGSYNEQFF. CDR3 DNA: TGTGCCAGCAGCCTGAACCCGAGACAGGGGTCCTACAATGAGCAGTTCTTC.

The chain is built from TRBV9 and TRBJ1-1, with a weak D call TRBD1 (5 bases). This CDR3 has 13 residues. Germline V CDR1 and CDR2: SGDLS, YYNGEE. Trimming removed 7 bases at V and 1 base at J, with 11 bases between. The CDR3, as DNA: TGTGCCAGCGCTGCGGGGGGGAACACTGAAGCTTTCTTT. It encodes CASAAGGNTEAFF.

The chain is built from TRBV10-3 and TRBJ2-1, with D hard to call. CDR3 length: 12 amino acids. Between the trimmed V and J ends, which lost 2 bases and 4 bases, there was a span of 3 bases. Germline CDR1 and CDR2: ENHRY and SYGVKD. This CDR3 reads CAISEQYNEQFF. DNA for the CDR3: TGTGCCATCAGTGAGCAGTACAATGAGCAGTTCTTC.